These 12 T cell receptor beta chains originate from one sample sequenced in a study of blood T cell repertoires in COVID-19. Sequencing used immunoSEQ multiplex PCR; TCRdb keeps in-frame clones, though not all of them. This table holds 35,000 to 45,000 clones, 80% to 90% found once. Sample: peripheral blood. The receptors derive from a human donor in a cohort sampled during active COVID-19.

The rearrangement links TRBV7-9 to TRBJ2-2; D perhaps matches TRBD2 (5 bases). The germline V and J ends were trimmed by 3 bases and 5 bases, with 16 bases remaining between them. Germline assignment: CDR1 SEHNR and CDR2 FQNEAQ (reference sequence). The CDR3 sequence is 16 residues long. The CDR3 coding sequence is TGTGCCAGCAGCTTTAGTTCCGGGGTTGGGACCGGGGAGCTGTTTTTT. Translated: CASSFSSGVGTGELFF.

The V call is TRBV5-1, the J call TRBJ2-7, with 10 bases fitting TRBD1. Trimming took 3 bases from V and 5 from J; bases not matched to a gene: 5. The germline CDR1 and CDR2 sequences are SGHRS and YFSETQ. The CDR3 is made up of 14 amino acids. CDR3 nucleotides: TGCGCCAGCAGCTGGGGGACAGGGGAAAACGAGCAGTACTTC. Translation gives CASSWGTGENEQYF.

This clone is termed medium-sized. The rearrangement joins TRBV4-2 to TRBJ1-4, with D possibly matching TRBD1 (6 bases). V was trimmed by 1 base and J by 5 bases, leaving 17 bases between them. The CDR3 covers 17 residues. Germline values: CDR1 LGHNA, CDR2 YNFKEQ. This CDR3 reads CASSQAQGPGFNEKLFF. CDR3 nucleotides: TGTGCCAGCAGCCAAGCCCAGGGGCCAGGTTTCAATGAAAAACTGTTTTTT.

This clone has just a few counts. The CDR3 loop is CASSYLLETGDGYTF. CDR3 sequence (DNA): TGTGCCAGCAGCTACCTTTTAGAGACAGGGGACGGCTACACCTTC. The V and J genes are TRBV4-2 and TRBJ1-2; 8 bases match TRBD1. V shed 5 bases and J 8 bases; nucleotides not matched to a gene: 13. Looked up from germline, CDR1 is LGHNA and CDR2 is YNFKEQ. This CDR3 is built from 15 residues.

This chain joins TRBV24-1 and TRBJ2-1; 9 bases fit TRBD1. V was pared by 7 bases and J by 7 bases, with 7 bases of the junction left unmatched. Germline CDR1 is KGHDR and CDR2 is SFDVKD. This CDR3 spans 14 amino acids. CDR3 bases: TGTGCCACCAGGGACAGGGGCTTAGGGAATGAGCAGTTCTTC. This sequence encodes CATRDRGLGNEQFF.

The gene calls are TRBV12-3 or TRBV12-4 and TRBJ1-2; no reliable D call. The CDR3 sequence is 12 residues long. Trimming removed 3 bases from V and 8 bases from J, with 10 bases in between. CDR3 region: CASSFVGQGYTF. CDR3 bases: TGTGCCAGCAGTTTCGTGGGCCAGGGCTACACCTTC.

The rearrangement links TRBV6-1 to TRBJ1-6; 8 nucleotides align to TRBD1. This CDR3 region has 16 residues. The V gene end was trimmed by 1 base and the J gene end by 2 bases; junction bases not matched to a gene: 1. Germline values: CDR1 MNHNS, CDR2 SASEGT. The CDR3 nucleotides read TGTGCCAGCAGTGAAGGGACAGGGCCCTATAATTCACCCCTCCACTTT. It encodes CASSEGTGPYNSPLHF.

The genes are TRBV3-1 (or the pseudogene TRBV3-2) and TRBJ2-6, with TRBD2 matching 9 bases. The CDR3 sequence is 19 residues long. J gave up 0 bases and V 4 bases, and 10 bases lay outside the gene matches. Germline CDR1 and CDR2: LGHDT and YNNKEL (reference sequence). DNA for the CDR3: TGTGCCAGCAGCCTAACCCGGGGAGCGGGGGGCTCTGGGGCCAACGTCCTGACTTTC. Translated: CASSLTRGAGGSGANVLTF.

The rearrangement joins TRBV27 to TRBJ2-1, with D maybe TRBD1 (8 bases). V shed 5 bases and J shed 3 bases, with 17 bases lying between them. The germline gives CDR1 MNHEY, CDR2 SMNVEV (reference sequence). The CDR3 runs 16 residues. CDR3 residues: CASSTNRGGYYNEQFF. The DNA for the CDR3 is TGTGCCAGCAGTACCAACAGGGGGGGGTACTACAATGAGCAGTTCTTC.

This chain links TRBV7-9 with TRBJ2-3; 9 nucleotides line up with TRBD1. CDR3 size: 15 residues. Per the germline V gene, CDR1 is SEHNR and CDR2 is FQNEAQ (reference sequence). Trimming at V came to 9 bases and at J to 5 bases, leaving 12 bases not matched to a gene. The CDR3, as DNA: TGTGCCAGTGGGCGGGACAGGGATTTTAAAGATACGCAGTATTTT. It yields the protein CASGRDRDFKDTQYF.

The chain carries TRBV7-6 and TRBJ2-1, with D possibly being TRBD2 (6 bases). The germline V and J ends were trimmed by 1 base and 5 bases, with 12 bases remaining between them. Germline V gene lookup returns CDR1 SGHVS and CDR2 FNYEAQ. The CDR3 totals 15 residues. CDR3 region: CASSLGRGSNNEQFF. CDR3 DNA sequence: TGTGCCAGCAGCTTAGGCCGGGGGAGCAACAATGAGCAGTTCTTC.

This clone was counted once. This chain connects TRBV7-2 to TRBJ2-2; TRBD2 matches at 9 bases. There are 14 residues in the CDR3. V shed 5 bases and J 7 bases; nucleotides not matched to a gene: 5. Germline V CDR1 and CDR2: SGHTA, FQGNSA. The CDR3 loop reads CASSPRTSVGELFF. The CDR3 DNA reads as TGTGCCAGCAGCCCCAGGACTAGCGTCGGGGAGCTGTTTTTT. The full variable domain, in which reference TRBV7-2 and TRBJ2-2 provide the parts outside the CDR3, is GAGVSQSPSNKVTEKGKDVELRCDPISGHTALYWYRQSLGQGLEFLIYFQGNSAPDKSGLPSDRFSAERTGGSVSTLTIQRTQQEDSAVYLCASSPRTSVGELFFGEGSRLTVL.